A selection of T cell receptor beta chains follows, all from one sample in a study of blood T cell repertoires in COVID-19. This table comes from immunoSEQ multiplex PCR, and its TCRdb copy is limited to in-frame clones, with some not included. Among 95,000 to 150,000 clones, 80% to 90% were seen once, and the ten largest hold 0.88%. Sequencing input: peripheral blood. The receptor source for this set is a woman aged 45 to 65 with active or convalescent COVID-19. Both conserved end residues are part of each CDR3. The D gene is left open where the match is weak. Only part of the rows carry a size: once, few, many, or a class if the clone is expanded.

>TRBV6-5|once|NA|TRBJ2-2
TGTGCCAGCAGTTACTCGGGCTCCGGGGAGCTGTTTTTT
CASSYSGSGELFF
>TRBV10-3|NA|NA|TRBJ1-1
TGTGCCATCAGTCGAACAGGGAACACTGAAGCTTTCTTT
CAISRTGNTEAFF
>TRBV11-2|NA|NA|TRBJ2-7
TGTGCCAGCAGCTTAGCGCCTCAGGGGAATACTCTGAACTACGAGCAGTACTTC
CASSLAPQGNTLNYEQYF
>TRBV4-3|NA|TRBD1|TRBJ2-2
TGCGCCAGCAGCCGCCTAGGACAGGCGGTTGTCGGGGAGCTGTTTTTT
CASSRLGQAVVGELFF
>TRBV28|once|TRBD1|TRBJ2-1
TGTGCCAGCAGAACACCGGGACAGGGAAGTAATGAGCAGTTCTTC
CASRTPGQGSNEQFF
>TRBV5-1|few|NA|TRBJ2-7
TGCGCCAGCAGCTCCCGGGCGGGAAATCCTGGCGAGCAGTACTTC
CASSSRAGNPGEQYF
>TRBV30|once|NA|TRBJ1-6
TGTGCCTGGAGTCTCCGGACAGCCGCCGACTCACCCCTCCACTTT
CAWSLRTAADSPLHF
>TRBV5-6|once|TRBD1|TRBJ1-2
TGTGCCAGCAGCAACAGGGGTTTTAACTATGGCTACACCTTC
CASSNRGFNYGYTF
>TRBV5-1|NA|NA|TRBJ2-3
TGCGCCAGCAGCTTGGGAGCCTCGGGAGCGGGCCCTAGCACAGATACGCAGTATTTT
CASSLGASGAGPSTDTQYF
>TRBV5-4|NA|TRBD2|TRBJ2-3
TGTGCCAGCAGCCTGGGACTAGCGGGAGGATCTATAGATACGCAGTATTTT
CASSLGLAGGSIDTQYF
>TRBV11-3|NA|NA|TRBJ2-1
TGTGCCAGCAGCTTGGGGGCAAATGAGCAGTTCTTC
CASSLGANEQFF
>TRBV6-5|NA|TRBD2|TRBJ2-3
TGTGCCAGCAGCGGGACTAGCGAACTTTCGCATACGCAGTATTTT
CASSGTSELSHTQYF
>TRBV5-4|NA|TRBD2|TRBJ2-1
TGTGCCAGCAGCGTAGCGGGAGGAGGAGACAATGAGCAGTTCTTC
CASSVAGGGDNEQFF
>TRBV7-9|NA|TRBD1|TRBJ2-1
TGTGCCAGCAGCATAACAGGGGGCGTTGAGCAGTTCTTC
CASSITGGVEQFF
>TRBV11-2|NA|TRBD2|TRBJ2-7
TGTGCCAGCAGCTTAGTAGGGACTAGCGGGAGGTTAGCCTACGAGCAGTACTTC
CASSLVGTSGRLAYEQYF
>TRBV18|NA|NA|TRBJ1-2
TGTGCCAGCTCACAGAGGGAAGCTGATGGCTACACCTTC
CASSQREADGYTF
>TRBV18|few|TRBD2|TRBJ2-1
TGTGCCAGCTCACCAGGACTAGCGGGAGGTTTAAGGAATGAGCAGTTCTTC
CASSPGLAGGLRNEQFF
>TRBV7-2|NA|NA|TRBJ2-3
TGTGCCAGCAGTCGCGGGCTAGTAACAGATACGCAGTATTTT
CASSRGLVTDTQYF
>TRBV9|once|TRBD2|TRBJ2-1
TGTGCCAGCCCATGGGGTAGCGGGAGAGCGTACAATGAGCAGTTCTTC
CASPWGSGRAYNEQFF
>TRBV5-1|NA|TRBD2|TRBJ2-1
TGCGCCAGCAGCCCCGGGACTAGCGGATTGTACAATGAGCAGTTCTTC
CASSPGTSGLYNEQFF
>TRBV29-1|NA|NA|TRBJ1-3
TGCAGCGTTGAAACGACAGAGGATCACTCTGGAAACACCATATATTTT
CSVETTEDHSGNTIYF
>TRBV28|NA|TRBD1|TRBJ1-2
TGTGCCTCCAATACAGGGGACTATGGCTACACCTTC
CASNTGDYGYTF
>TRBV27|few|NA|TRBJ1-6
TGTGCCATGCTCCCTCCTAGGACAGTTAGTTTGGGCAATAATTCACCCCTCCACTTT
CAMLPPRTVSLGNNSPLHF
>TRBV19|few|NA|TRBJ2-2
TGTGCCAGTAGCCCTACAGGGCCGGGCACCGGGGAGCTGTTTTTT
CASSPTGPGTGELFF
>TRBV19|NA|NA|TRBJ2-7
TGCGCCAGTTCCGGGACTGCGGACTTCGAGCAGTACTTC
CASSGTADFEQYF
>TRBV7-8|NA|NA|TRBJ1-5
TGTGCCAGCAGCTCGGAGATCAATCAGCCCCAGCATTTT
CASSSEINQPQHF
>TRBV9|NA|TRBD2|TRBJ2-1
TGTGCCAGCAGCGTACTAGCGGGAGGGCCCTTACGCAATGAGCAGTTCTTC
CASSVLAGGPLRNEQFF
>TRBV18|NA|TRBD1|TRBJ1-3
TGTGCCAGCTCACCCCGGGACAGGGTAATGAACACCATATATTTT
CASSPRDRVMNTIYF
>TRBV6-5|NA|TRBD2|TRBJ2-7
TGTGCCACCGAAGAAGCGGGAGCCACCTACGAGCAGTACTTC
CATEEAGATYEQYF
>TRBV11-2|NA|NA|TRBJ2-2
TGTGCCAGCAGCTCGGACAGAGCCGGGGAGCTGTTTTTT
CASSSDRAGELFF
>TRBV7-6|NA|NA|TRBJ2-5
TGTGCCAGCAGCTTAGTGAGGGAAGGGGAGACCCAGTACTTC
CASSLVREGETQYF
>TRBV24-1|NA|TRBD2|TRBJ2-5
TGTGCCACCAGTGATCCCCGGGAGGGCATCGGGACCCAGTACTTC
CATSDPREGIGTQYF
>TRBV6-2/TRBV6-3|NA|NA|TRBJ2-7
TGTGCCAGCAGTTCTTCAGGGCCAGGTCAGTACTTC
CASSSSGPGQYF
>TRBV28|NA|NA|TRBJ1-4
TGTGCCAGCAGTTTTACAAATTCAGGGGAAAAACTGTTTTTT
CASSFTNSGEKLFF
>TRBV7-3|once|NA|TRBJ2-5
TGTGCCAGCAGCCGCGCGCCTCAAGAGACCCAGTACTTC
CASSRAPQETQYF
>TRBV21-1|NA|NA|TRBJ1-2
TGTGCCAGCAGCAAGTATGGGACAGGGCCCAACTATGGCTACACCTTC
CASSKYGTGPNYGYTF
>TRBV30|NA|TRBD2|TRBJ2-1
TGTGCCTGGAGTGTAACTAGCGGGAGGAGCAATGAGCAGTTCTTC
CAWSVTSGRSNEQFF
>TRBV27|NA|NA|TRBJ2-1
TGTGCCAGCAGTACAGGGAGTCAGTGGTCCTACAATGAGCAGTTCTTC
CASSTGSQWSYNEQFF
>TRBV13|once|TRBD2|TRBJ2-5
TGTGCCAGCAGCTCAGGCCCCCCCGTGCGGGAGGGCCGGGAGACCCAGTACTTC
CASSSGPPVREGRETQYF
>TRBV9|NA|TRBD1|TRBJ2-7
TGTGCCAGCAGCCCCCTTTTCCGACAGGGGGAGGACGAGCAGTACTTC
CASSPLFRQGEDEQYF
>TRBV5-1|few|TRBD1|TRBJ1-1
TGCGCCAGCAGCTCCGGACAGGGTGCGAACACTGAAGCTTTCTTT
CASSSGQGANTEAFF
>TRBV3-1/TRBV3-2|once|NA|TRBJ1-4
TGTGCCAGCAGCTACCGGGGTAATGAAAAACTGTTTTTT
CASSYRGNEKLFF
>TRBV5-6|NA|NA|TRBJ1-2
TGTGCCAGCAGCCCGACGGGTGGTTATGGCTACACCTTC
CASSPTGGYGYTF
>TRBV20-1|NA|TRBD2|TRBJ2-1
TGCAGTGCTAGTGGTCTAGCGGGAGAAAGGCAGTTCTTC
CSASGLAGERQFF
>TRBV9|NA|TRBD2|TRBJ2-7
TGTGCCAGCAGTGGAAGGGACTATTCTCCCTCCGAGCAGTACTTC
CASSGRDYSPSEQYF
>TRBV10-3|NA|TRBD1|TRBJ2-2
TGTGCCATCAGTGAGACGGACAGGGACAGGGTTGACACCGGGGAGCTGTTTTTT
CAISETDRDRVDTGELFF
>TRBV7-2|NA|NA|TRBJ2-1
TGTGCCAGCAGTTATTTTAACAATGAGCAGTTCTTC
CASSYFNNEQFF
>TRBV28|NA|TRBD1|TRBJ1-1
TGTGCCATCCGTCTATCGGCGGGACAGGGGAACACTGAAGCTTTCTTT
CAIRLSAGQGNTEAFF
>TRBV10-3|NA|TRBD2|TRBJ2-5
TGTGCCATCAGTTCCCCGGGACTAGTAGAGACCCAGTACTTC
CAISSPGLVETQYF
>TRBV28|NA|NA|TRBJ1-5
TGTGCCAGCAGAGCCGACGGACAGAACAATCAGCCCCAGCATTTT
CASRADGQNNQPQHF
>TRBV18|NA|TRBD2|TRBJ2-1
TGTGCCAGCTCACAAAGCGGGGCCTACTCCTCCTACAATGAGCAGTTCTTC
CASSQSGAYSSYNEQFF
>TRBV27|NA|TRBD2|TRBJ2-4
TGTGCCAGCAGGACCACGGGACTAGGGACCAAAAACATTCAGTACTTC
CASRTTGLGTKNIQYF
>TRBV5-5|NA|NA|TRBJ1-4
TGTGCCAGCAGCCCCGAGGGGGGGAAGGGGGAAAAACTGTTTTTT
CASSPEGGKGEKLFF
>TRBV7-3|NA|NA|TRBJ2-3
TGTGCCAGCAGCTTACTAACAGATACGCAGTATTTT
CASSLLTDTQYF
>TRBV18|NA|TRBD1|TRBJ1-4
TGTGCCAGCTCGTTACAGGGGGCCGGTAATGAAAAACTGTTTTTT
CASSLQGAGNEKLFF